This record concerns one T cell receptor (beta chain) sequence. Its antigen remains unidentified. Amplification of the TCR beta CDR3 regions used RNA transcripts (as template). The first-round RT-PCR employed HTBI primers together with the Qiagen OneStep RT-PCR kit. A multiplex PCR was then performed as the second round. Each CDR3 protein is one row after TCRdb ran MiXCR on the multiplex PCR reads. The sample carries about 1.2 million distinct CDR3 sequences, roughly two fifths recorded once. The sample originates from a study of Graves' ophthalmopathy and Graves' hyperthyroidism. Study background: Being free of ophthalmopathy for 18 months of follow-up defined stable hyperthyroidism. Points from the study as a whole: The authors also found most expanded thyroid clonotypes above 0.001 frequency in blood.

Germline V gives CDR1 DFQATT, CDR2 SNEGSKA (reference sequence). The junction had 8 bases not matched to a gene; V was cut back by 7 bases and J by 5 bases. The CDR3 runs 13 residues. The chain uses TRBV20-1 and TRBJ2-5; 9 nucleotides align to TRBD1. The sequenced sample consisted of peripheral blood or thyroid tissue (not recorded which). The source is an adult man with Graves' hyperthyroidism. CDR3 sequence reads: CSGRTGEVETQYF. For the CDR3, the DNA is TGCAGTGGAAGGACAGGGGAGGTGGAGACCCAGTACTTC.